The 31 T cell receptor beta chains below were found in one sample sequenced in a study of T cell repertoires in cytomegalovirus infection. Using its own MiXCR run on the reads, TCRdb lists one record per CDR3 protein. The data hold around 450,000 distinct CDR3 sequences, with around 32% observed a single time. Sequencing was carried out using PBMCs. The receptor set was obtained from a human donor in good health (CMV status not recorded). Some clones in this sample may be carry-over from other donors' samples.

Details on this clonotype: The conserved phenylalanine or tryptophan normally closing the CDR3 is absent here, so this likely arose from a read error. CDR3 sequence reads: CASSQDYNEQFL. CDR3 DNA: TGCGCCAGCAGCCAAGACTACAATGAGCAGTTCTTA. V usage is TRBV4-1 and J usage is TRBJ2-1; D unclear. The CDR3 has 12 amino acids. Per germline, CDR1 MGHRA and CDR2 YSYEKL. V lost 0 bases, J lost 3 bases, and 0 bases lay in between.

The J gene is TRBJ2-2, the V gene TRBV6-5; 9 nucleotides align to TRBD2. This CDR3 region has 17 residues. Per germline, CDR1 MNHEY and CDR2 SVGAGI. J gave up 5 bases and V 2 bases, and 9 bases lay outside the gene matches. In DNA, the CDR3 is TGTGCCAGCAGTTACACCGGGACTAGCACTTTTACCGGGGAGCTGTTTTTT. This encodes CASSYTGTSTFTGELFF.

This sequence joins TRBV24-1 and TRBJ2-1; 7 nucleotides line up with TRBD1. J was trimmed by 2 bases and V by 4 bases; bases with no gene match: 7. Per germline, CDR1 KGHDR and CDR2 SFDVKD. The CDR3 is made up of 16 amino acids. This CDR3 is CATSDWGQKAYNEQFF. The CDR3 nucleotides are TGTGCCACCAGTGACTGGGGACAGAAGGCCTACAATGAGCAGTTCTTC.

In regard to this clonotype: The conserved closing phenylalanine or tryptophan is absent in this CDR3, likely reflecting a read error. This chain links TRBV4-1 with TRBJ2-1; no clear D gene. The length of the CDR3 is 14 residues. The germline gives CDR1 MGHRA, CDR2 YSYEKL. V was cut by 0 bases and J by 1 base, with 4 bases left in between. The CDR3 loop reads CASSQDPSYNEQFL. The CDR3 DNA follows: TGCGCCAGCAGCCAAGATCCTTCCTACAATGAGCAGTTCTTA.

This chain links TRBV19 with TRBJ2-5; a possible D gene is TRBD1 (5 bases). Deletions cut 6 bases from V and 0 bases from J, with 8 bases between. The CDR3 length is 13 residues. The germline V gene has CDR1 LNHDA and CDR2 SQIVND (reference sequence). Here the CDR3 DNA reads TGTGCCAGTAGGCGACAGTACCAAGAGACCCAGTACTTC. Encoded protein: CASRRQYQETQYF.

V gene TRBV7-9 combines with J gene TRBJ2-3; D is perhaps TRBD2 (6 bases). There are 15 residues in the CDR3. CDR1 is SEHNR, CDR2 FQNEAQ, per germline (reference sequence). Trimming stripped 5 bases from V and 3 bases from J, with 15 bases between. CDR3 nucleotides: TGTGCCAGCAGCCCGGGTCGGGGGATTACAGATACGCAGTATTTT. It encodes CASSPGRGITDTQYF.

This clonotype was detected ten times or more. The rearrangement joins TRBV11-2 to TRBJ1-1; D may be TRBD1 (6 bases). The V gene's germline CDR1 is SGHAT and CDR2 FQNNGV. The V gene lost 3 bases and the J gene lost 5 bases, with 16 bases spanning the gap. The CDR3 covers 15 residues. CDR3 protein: CASSLGARGETEAFF. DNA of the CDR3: TGTGCCAGCAGCTTGGGGGCCCGGGGGGAAACTGAAGCTTTCTTT.

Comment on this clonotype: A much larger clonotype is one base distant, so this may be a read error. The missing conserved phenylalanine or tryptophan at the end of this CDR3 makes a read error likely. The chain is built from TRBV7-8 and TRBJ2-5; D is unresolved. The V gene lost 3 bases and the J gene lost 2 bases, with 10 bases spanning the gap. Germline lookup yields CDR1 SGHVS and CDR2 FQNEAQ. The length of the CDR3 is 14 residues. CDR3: CASSFSLAQETQYL. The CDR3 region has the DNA TGTGCCAGCAGCTTCTCATTAGCACAAGAGACCCAGTACTTA.

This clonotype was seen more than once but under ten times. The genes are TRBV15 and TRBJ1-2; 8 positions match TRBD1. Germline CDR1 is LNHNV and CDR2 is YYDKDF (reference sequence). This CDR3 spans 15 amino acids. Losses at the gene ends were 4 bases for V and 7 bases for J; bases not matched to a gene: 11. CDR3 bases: TGTGCCACCAGCACGGGGACAGGCGGTTCGGGTGGCTACACCTTC. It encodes CATSTGTGGSGGYTF.

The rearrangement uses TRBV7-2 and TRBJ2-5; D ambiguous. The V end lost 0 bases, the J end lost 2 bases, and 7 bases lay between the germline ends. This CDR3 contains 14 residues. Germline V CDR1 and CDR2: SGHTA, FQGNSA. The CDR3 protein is CASSLAGWQETQYF. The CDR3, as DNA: TGTGCCAGCAGCTTAGCGGGATGGCAAGAGACCCAGTACTTC.

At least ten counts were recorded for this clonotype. CDR3 sequence (DNA): TGTGCCAGCAGCTTAGTAGCGGGCAATGAGCAGTTCTTC. Encoded protein: CASSLVAGNEQFF. The chain is built from TRBV7-2 and TRBJ2-1, with 7 bases that match TRBD2. This CDR3 contains 13 residues. Per germline, CDR1 SGHTA and CDR2 FQGNSA. J lost 6 bases, V lost 1 base, and 0 bases had no gene match.

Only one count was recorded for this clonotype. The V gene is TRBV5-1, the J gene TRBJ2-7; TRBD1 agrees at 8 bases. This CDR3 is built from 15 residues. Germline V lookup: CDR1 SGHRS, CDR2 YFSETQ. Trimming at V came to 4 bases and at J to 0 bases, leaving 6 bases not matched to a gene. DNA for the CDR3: TGCGCCAGCAGCCAGGGACAGGTAGGCTCCTACGAGCAGTACTTC. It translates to CASSQGQVGSYEQYF.

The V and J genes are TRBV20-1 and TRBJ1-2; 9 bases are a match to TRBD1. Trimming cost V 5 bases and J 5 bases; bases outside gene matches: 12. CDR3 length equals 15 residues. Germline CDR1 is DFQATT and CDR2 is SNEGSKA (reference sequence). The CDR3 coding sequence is TGCAGTGCTTTTACCGGGACAGGGATTGGATATGGCTACACCTTC. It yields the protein CSAFTGTGIGYGYTF.

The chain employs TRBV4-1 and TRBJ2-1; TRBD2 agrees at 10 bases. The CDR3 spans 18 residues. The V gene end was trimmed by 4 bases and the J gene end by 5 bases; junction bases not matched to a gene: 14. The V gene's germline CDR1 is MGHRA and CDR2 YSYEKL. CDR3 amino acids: CASSRTRILAGVNNEQFF. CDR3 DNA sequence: TGCGCCAGCAGCCGGACTCGAATTCTAGCGGGGGTCAACAATGAGCAGTTCTTC.

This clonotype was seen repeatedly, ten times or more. The CDR3 DNA is TGTGCCAGCAGCCCACCTTCCACATTGCACACTGAAGCTTTCTTT. This encodes CASSPPSTLHTEAFF. The chain uses TRBV7-2 and TRBJ1-1; D is unresolved. CDR1 and CDR2 from the germline V gene are SGHTA and FQGNSA. The V gene lost 5 bases and the J gene lost 3 bases, with 16 bases spanning the gap. The CDR3 is 15 residues long.

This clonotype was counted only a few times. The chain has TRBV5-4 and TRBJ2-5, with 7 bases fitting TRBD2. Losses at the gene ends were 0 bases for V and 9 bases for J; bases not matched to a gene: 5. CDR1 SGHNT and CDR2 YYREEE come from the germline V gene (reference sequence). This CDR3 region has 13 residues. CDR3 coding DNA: TGTGCCAGCAGCTTGGCTAGCGGTTCGGCCCAGTACTTC. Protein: CASSLASGSAQYF.

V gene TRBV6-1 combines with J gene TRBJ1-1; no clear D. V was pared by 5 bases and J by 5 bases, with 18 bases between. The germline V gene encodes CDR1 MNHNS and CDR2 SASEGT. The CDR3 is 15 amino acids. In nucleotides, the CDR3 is TGTGCCAGCAGTCCCCTCCGGGCCGGTGGGACTGAAGCTTTCTTT. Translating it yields CASSPLRAGGTEAFF.

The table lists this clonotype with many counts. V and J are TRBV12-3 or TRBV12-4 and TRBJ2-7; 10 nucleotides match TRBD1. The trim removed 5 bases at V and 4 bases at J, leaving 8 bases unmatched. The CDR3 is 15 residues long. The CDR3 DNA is TGTGCCAGCAGTCCCCGGGACAGGGGCCCTTACGAGCAGTACTTC. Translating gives CASSPRDRGPYEQYF.

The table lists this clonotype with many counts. Here the CDR3 reads CASSLGLAGGYSYNEQFF. The DNA of the CDR3 is TGTGCCAGCAGCTTAGGACTAGCGGGGGGGTACTCCTACAATGAGCAGTTCTTC. This chain links TRBV11-2 with TRBJ2-1; 14 nucleotides agree with TRBD2. Germline V lookup: CDR1 SGHAT, CDR2 FQNNGV. V lost 1 base to trimming and J lost 0 bases; unmatched junction nucleotides: 2. There are 18 residues in the CDR3.

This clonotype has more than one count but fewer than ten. In DNA, the CDR3 is TGTGCCAGTCGAGGGTACACTGAAGCTTTCTTT. As protein: CASRGYTEAFF. This rearrangement joins TRBV19 to TRBJ1-1, with unresolved D. The CDR3 length is 11 residues. Trimming took off 8 bases at V and 3 bases at J, with 7 bases between the two ends. The germline V gene has CDR1 LNHDA and CDR2 SQIVND (reference sequence).

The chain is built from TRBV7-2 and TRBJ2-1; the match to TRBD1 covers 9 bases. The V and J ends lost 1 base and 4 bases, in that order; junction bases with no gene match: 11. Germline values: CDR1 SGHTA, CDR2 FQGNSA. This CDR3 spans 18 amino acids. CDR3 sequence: CASSLVVLQDRGYNEQFF. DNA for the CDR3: TGTGCCAGCAGCTTAGTAGTTCTCCAGGACAGGGGTTACAATGAGCAGTTCTTC.

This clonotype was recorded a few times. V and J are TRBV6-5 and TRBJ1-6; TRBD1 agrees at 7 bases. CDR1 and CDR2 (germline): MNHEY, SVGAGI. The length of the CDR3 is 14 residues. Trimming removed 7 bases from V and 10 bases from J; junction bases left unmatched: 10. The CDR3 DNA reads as TGTGCCAGCACCCTCGACAGGGCGAAGTCACCCCTCCACTTT. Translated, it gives CASTLDRAKSPLHF.

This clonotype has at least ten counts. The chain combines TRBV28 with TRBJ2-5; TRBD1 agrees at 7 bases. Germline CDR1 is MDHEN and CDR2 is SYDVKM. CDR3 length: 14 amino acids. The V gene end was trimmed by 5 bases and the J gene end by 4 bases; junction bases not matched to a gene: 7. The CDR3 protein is CASSVHGTAETQYF. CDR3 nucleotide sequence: TGTGCCAGCAGTGTCCACGGGACAGCAGAGACCCAGTACTTC.

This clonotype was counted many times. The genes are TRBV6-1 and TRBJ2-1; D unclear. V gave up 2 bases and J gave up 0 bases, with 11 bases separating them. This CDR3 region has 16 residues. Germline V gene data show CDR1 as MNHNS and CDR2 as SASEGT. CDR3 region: CASSELLGSSYNEQFF. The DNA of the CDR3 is TGTGCCAGCAGTGAACTTCTGGGTTCCTCCTACAATGAGCAGTTCTTC.

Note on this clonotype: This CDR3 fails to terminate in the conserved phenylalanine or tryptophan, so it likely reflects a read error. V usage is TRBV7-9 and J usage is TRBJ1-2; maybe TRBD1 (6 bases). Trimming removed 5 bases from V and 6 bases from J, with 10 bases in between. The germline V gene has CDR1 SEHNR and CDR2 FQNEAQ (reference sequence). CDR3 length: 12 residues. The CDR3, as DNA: TGTGCCAGCAGCATATGGACAGATGGCTACACCTGC. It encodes CASSIWTDGYTC.

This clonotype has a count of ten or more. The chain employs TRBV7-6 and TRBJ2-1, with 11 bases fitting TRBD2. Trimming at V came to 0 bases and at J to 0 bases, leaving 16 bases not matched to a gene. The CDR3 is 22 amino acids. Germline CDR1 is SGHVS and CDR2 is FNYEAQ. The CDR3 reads CASSLAPPSGGSLNSSYNEQFF. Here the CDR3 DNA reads TGTGCCAGCAGCTTAGCGCCCCCTAGCGGGGGGTCCCTCAACAGCTCCTACAATGAGCAGTTCTTC.

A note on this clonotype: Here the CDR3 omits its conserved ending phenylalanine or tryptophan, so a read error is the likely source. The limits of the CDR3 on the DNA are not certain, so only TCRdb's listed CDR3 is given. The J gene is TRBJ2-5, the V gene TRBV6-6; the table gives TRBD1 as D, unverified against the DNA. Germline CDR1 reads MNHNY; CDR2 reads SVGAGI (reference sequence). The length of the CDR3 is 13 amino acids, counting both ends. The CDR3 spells CASRAQGCETHYL.

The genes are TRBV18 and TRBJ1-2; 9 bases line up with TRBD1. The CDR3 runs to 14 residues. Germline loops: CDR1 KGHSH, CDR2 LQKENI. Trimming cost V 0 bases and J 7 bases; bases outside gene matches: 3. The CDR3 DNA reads TGTGCCAGCTCACCACCCGGGACAGGGTTTGGCTACACCTTC. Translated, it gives CASSPPGTGFGYTF.

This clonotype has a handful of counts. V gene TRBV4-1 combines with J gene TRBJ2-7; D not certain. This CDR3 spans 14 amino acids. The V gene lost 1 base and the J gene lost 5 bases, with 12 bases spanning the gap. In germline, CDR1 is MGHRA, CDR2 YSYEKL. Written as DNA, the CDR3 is TGCGCCAGCAGCCAAGTTGCGCTCGCGGACGAGCAGTACTTC. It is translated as CASSQVALADEQYF.

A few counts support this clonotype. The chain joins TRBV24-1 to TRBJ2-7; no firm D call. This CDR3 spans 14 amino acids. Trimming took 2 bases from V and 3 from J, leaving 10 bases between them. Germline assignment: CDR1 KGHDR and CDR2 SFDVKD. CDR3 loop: CATSDSDIDYEQYF. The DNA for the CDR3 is TGTGCCACCAGTGATTCCGATATCGACTACGAGCAGTACTTC.

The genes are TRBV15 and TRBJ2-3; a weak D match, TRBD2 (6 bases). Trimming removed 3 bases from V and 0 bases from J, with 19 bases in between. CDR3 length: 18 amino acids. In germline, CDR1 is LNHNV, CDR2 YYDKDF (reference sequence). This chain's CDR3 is CATSSGWRGPSSTDTQYF. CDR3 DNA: TGTGCCACCAGCAGCGGTTGGCGGGGCCCTTCTAGCACAGATACGCAGTATTTT.